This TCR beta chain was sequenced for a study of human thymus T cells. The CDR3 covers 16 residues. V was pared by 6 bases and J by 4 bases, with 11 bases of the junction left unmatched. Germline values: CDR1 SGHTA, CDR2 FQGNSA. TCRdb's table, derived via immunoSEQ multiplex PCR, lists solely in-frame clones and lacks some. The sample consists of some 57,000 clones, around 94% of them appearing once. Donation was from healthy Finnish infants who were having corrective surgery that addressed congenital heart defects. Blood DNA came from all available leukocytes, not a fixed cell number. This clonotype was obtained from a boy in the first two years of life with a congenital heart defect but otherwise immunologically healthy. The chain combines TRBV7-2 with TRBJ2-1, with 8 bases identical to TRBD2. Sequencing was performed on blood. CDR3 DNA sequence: TGTGCCAGCAGGCATGGGGGCAGCGGGGGATACAATGAGCAGTTCTTC. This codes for CASRHGGSGGYNEQFF.